The clone carrying this T cell receptor (beta chain) was seen many times. Antigen specificity is unknown. The V gene lost 5 bases and the J gene lost 10 bases, with 15 bases spanning the gap. The CDR3 covers 13 residues. The germline V gene encodes CDR1 MNHEY and CDR2 SVGAGI. This specimen comes from a study of T cell repertoires in cytomegalovirus infection. The overall study: Both CMV infection and a matching HLA type were indicated by public TCR beta signatures. General study results and limits: HLA-C-restricted TCR beta clonotypes specific for CMV led the ex vivo response. Cumulative frequency (of public TCR beta family members) identified carriers of CMV plus the relevant HLA.

TCRdb ran MiXCR on the reads and lists one entry per CDR3 protein. Counted here are roughly 240,000 distinct CDR3 sequences, around 6.4% occurring once; the ten biggest clones make up 5.5% to 6.5%. The sequence was collected from a human donor in good health (CMV status not recorded). Some clones in this sample may be carry-over from other donors' samples. Sequencing input: PBMCs. J is TRBJ2-1 and V is TRBV6-5, with D possibly being TRBD2 (5 bases). This chain's CDR3 is CASSPLRLREQFF. CDR3 nucleotides: TGTGCCAGCAGTCCTCTGCGACTAAGAGAGCAGTTCTTC.